Each of the 29 T cell receptor beta chains below was sequenced from the same sample in a study of T-cell reconstitution after alpha-beta-depleted transplantation in children (dated by TCRdb to between 2015 and 2016). The library was generated by PCR. The data were produced on an Illumina HiSeq 2500. Molecular barcoding was employed in the preparation of TCR libraries, with unique molecular identifiers being used to normalize TCRbeta repertoire quantification. The raw public reads went through TCRdb reprocessing: fastp at Q25, MiXCR clone calling, in-frame beta chains kept. Identical CDR3 proteins give one entry, which carries the most common genes and DNA. Here the sample has roughly 350,000 distinct CDR3 sequences; around a tenth occur a single time. The leading ten clones occupy 2% to 3% of the sample. This sample comprised PBMCs from the stem cell graft donor, obtained from the stem cell graft. These TCRs come from a human donor who donated a stem cell graft to a child with acute lymphoblastic leukemia.

V and J are TRBV3-1 and TRBJ2-6; 8 bases line up with TRBD1. Germline V gives CDR1 LGHDT, CDR2 YNNKEL (reference sequence). The CDR3 is 17 residues long. J lost 0 bases, V lost 4 bases, and 5 bases had no gene match. The CDR3 sequence is CASSPLTGVSGANVLTF. The CDR3 nucleotides read TGTGCCAGCAGCCCGTTGACAGGGGTCTCTGGGGCCAACGTCCTGACTTTC.

The chain couples TRBV20-1 to TRBJ2-2; unclear D gene. Germline CDR1 and CDR2: DFQATT and SNEGSKA (reference sequence). The germline V and J ends were trimmed by 3 bases and 6 bases, with 8 bases remaining between them. The length of the CDR3 is 12 residues. CDR3 sequence: CSARKWAGELFF. As DNA, the CDR3 is TGCAGTGCTAGGAAGTGGGCCGGGGAGCTGTTTTTT.

This clonotype was seen a few times. The chain has TRBV28 and TRBJ2-7; D is unclear. The length of the CDR3 is 12 residues. The germline gives CDR1 MDHEN, CDR2 SYDVKM. Trimming cost V 3 bases and J 6 bases, with 9 bases left between them. CDR3 region: CASSFSRSEQYF. CDR3 nucleotide sequence: TGTGCCAGCAGTTTCAGCCGGTCCGAGCAGTACTTC.

This clonotype was counted between two and nine times. CDR3 DNA: TGTGCCAGCAGTGCGCAGGACAGAGCCCAAGAGACCCAGTACTTC. It is translated as CASSAQDRAQETQYF. This rearrangement joins TRBV12-3 or TRBV12-4 to TRBJ2-5; TRBD1 might be the D (6 bases). This CDR3 has 15 amino acids. V was cut by 5 bases and J by 1 base, with 14 bases left in between.

The rearrangement joins TRBV27 to TRBJ1-1; D is ambiguous. The CDR3 has 15 residues. Trimming stripped 2 bases from V and 0 bases from J, with 10 bases between. Germline lookup yields CDR1 MNHEY and CDR2 SMNVEV (reference sequence). The CDR3 nucleotides read TGTGCCAGCAGTTTAGAGGCCAGCTTGAACACTGAAGCTTTCTTT. Its protein is CASSLEASLNTEAFF.

This clonotype was seen more than once but under ten times. The chain links TRBV4-3 to TRBJ2-3; D might be TRBD2 (5 bases). Germline CDR1 and CDR2: LGHNA and YSLEER. CDR3 length: 14 amino acids. Trimming left V 1 base short and J 3 bases short, with 8 bases between. The CDR3 DNA reads TGCGCCAGCAGCCAAGCCGGGATGACAGATACGCAGTATTTT. Its translation: CASSQAGMTDTQYF.

This clonotype was picked up many times. The V gene is TRBV11-2, the J gene TRBJ2-5; 10 bases align to TRBD2. This CDR3 has 16 residues. The V segment lost 5 bases and the J segment 1 base; nucleotides outside the gene matches: 7. Germline V CDR1 and CDR2: SGHAT, FQNNGV. The CDR3 loop reads CASSPRGLATQETQYF. The CDR3 DNA is TGTGCCAGCAGCCCAAGGGGACTAGCGACCCAAGAGACCCAGTACTTC.

Many counts were recorded for this clonotype. The V call is TRBV28, the J call TRBJ2-1; 9 nucleotides match TRBD1. The CDR3 sequence is 12 residues long. V gave up 5 bases and J gave up 12 bases; unmatched junction bases: 5. The germline V gene encodes CDR1 MDHEN and CDR2 SYDVKM. The CDR3 spells CASSPGTGRQFF. The CDR3 DNA sequence: TGTGCCAGCAGTCCTGGGACAGGGCGGCAGTTCTTC.

The rearrangement links TRBV6-2 or TRBV6-3 to TRBJ2-3; 8 bases fit TRBD2. Trimming at V came to 2 bases and at J to 2 bases, leaving 3 bases not matched to a gene. This CDR3 is 15 amino acids long. From germline, CDR1 is MNHEY and CDR2 SVGEGT. In DNA form, the CDR3 reads TGTGCCAGCAGTTACAGCGGGAGCTACACAGATACGCAGTATTTT. Protein sequence: CASSYSGSYTDTQYF.

This chain uses TRBV12-3 or TRBV12-4 with TRBJ2-2; TRBD2 matches 14 bases. V trimming: 7 bases; J trimming: 9 bases; junction bases outside the gene matches: 7. This CDR3 is 15 amino acids long. The CDR3 sequence: CASNPGLAGVRELFF. The CDR3 nucleotides read TGTGCCAGCAACCCGGGACTAGCGGGGGTCCGGGAGCTGTTTTTT.

This clonotype was counted a few times. The chain links TRBV15 to TRBJ1-1; D is possibly TRBD1 (5 bases). CDR3 length: 14 amino acids. V lost 0 bases, J lost 4 bases, and 9 bases lay in between. Germline-derived CDR1 and CDR2 are LNHNV and YYDKDF (reference sequence). The CDR3 spells CATSREGRGTEAFF. Here the CDR3 DNA reads TGTGCCACCAGCAGAGAAGGAAGGGGCACTGAAGCTTTCTTT.

The CDR3 loop is CATSRGGLGGHEQYF. CDR3 sequence (DNA): TGTGCCACCAGCAGAGGGGGACTAGGGGGCCACGAGCAGTACTTC. The rearrangement joins TRBV15 to TRBJ2-7; possible D gene TRBD2, 8 bases. Trimming shortened V by 1 base and J by 5 bases, and 15 bases separated the two germline ends. There are 15 residues in the CDR3. From germline, CDR1 is LNHNV and CDR2 YYDKDF (reference sequence).

This clonotype appeared many times. This chain joins TRBV29-1 and TRBJ2-7; D tentatively fits TRBD1 or TRBD2 (5 bases each). Deletions cut 4 bases from V and 2 bases from J, with 15 bases between. The CDR3 has 14 amino acids. Per germline, CDR1 SQVTM and CDR2 ANQGSEA. CDR3 loop: CSVAGTYRPYEQYF. Written as DNA, the CDR3 is TGCAGCGTTGCCGGGACGTATCGTCCCTACGAGCAGTACTTC.

This clonotype was seen a handful of times. The V and J genes are TRBV19 and TRBJ2-1; 7 bases match TRBD2. Looked up from germline, CDR1 is LNHDA and CDR2 is SQIVND (reference sequence). With 7 bases clipped from V and 8 bases from J, the junction kept 8 bases outside the gene matches. The CDR3 spans 13 residues. This CDR3 reads CASTHGRRDEQFF. The CDR3 DNA reads as TGTGCCAGTACCCACGGGAGGCGGGATGAGCAGTTCTTC.

J is TRBJ2-1 and V is TRBV5-6, with TRBD1 as a possible D gene (6 bases). Trimming stripped 6 bases from V and 8 bases from J, with 6 bases between. The V gene's germline CDR1 is SGHDT and CDR2 YYEEEE. The CDR3 has 10 residues. CDR3 protein: CASKGDEQFF. The CDR3 nucleotides read TGTGCCAGCAAGGGGGATGAGCAGTTCTTC.

This clonotype was counted ten times or more. This chain joins TRBV12-3 or TRBV12-4 and TRBJ2-2, with 7 bases aligning to TRBD1. CDR3 length: 15 residues. Losses at the gene ends were 6 bases for V and 0 bases for J; bases not matched to a gene: 4. The CDR3 nucleotides are TGTGCCAGCAGCTATGGACAGGCGAACACCGGGGAGCTGTTTTTT. Its translation is CASSYGQANTGELFF.

The chain has TRBV9 and TRBJ2-5, with a possible D match to TRBD2 (5 bases). The V gene lost 0 bases and the J gene lost 5 bases, with 14 bases spanning the gap. Germline V gene lookup returns CDR1 SGDLS and CDR2 YYNGEE. This CDR3 has 15 amino acids. CDR3 sequence: CASSVGLSRAETQYF. In nucleotides, the CDR3 is TGTGCCAGCAGCGTAGGACTGTCGAGGGCGGAGACCCAGTACTTC.

This clonotype was seen repeatedly, ten times or more. The rearrangement uses TRBV2 and TRBJ1-1, with D possibly matching TRBD1 (5 bases). CDR3 length equals 15 residues. From germline, CDR1 is SNHLY and CDR2 FYNNEI. With 9 bases removed from V and 4 bases from J, the gap between germline ends came to 21 bases. Here the CDR3 reads CASGAGWGSATEAFF. CDR3 coding DNA: TGTGCCAGTGGGGCGGGCTGGGGCTCCGCCACTGAAGCTTTCTTT.

The chain is built from TRBV10-3 and TRBJ2-1; D might be TRBD2 (5 bases). Germline CDR1 reads ENHRY; CDR2 reads SYGVKD. Trimming removed 0 bases from V and 5 bases from J, with 14 bases in between. CDR3 length: 16 residues. The CDR3 DNA is TGTGCCATCAGTGAGTCGACGGTCCGAGGGAACAATGAGCAGTTCTTC. Translated, it gives CAISESTVRGNNEQFF.

This chain links TRBV4-1 with TRBJ2-7; D unclear. Germline lookup yields CDR1 MGHRA and CDR2 YSYEKL. There are 17 residues in the CDR3. The V gene lost 0 bases and the J gene lost 4 bases, with 19 bases spanning the gap. This CDR3 is CASSQEGRAGPLYEQYF. The CDR3 DNA is TGCGCCAGCAGCCAAGAGGGTAGGGCAGGCCCGCTGTACGAGCAGTACTTC.

The CDR3 DNA is TGCAGTGCTAGACCACAGGGGCCTCAGCCCCAGCATTTT. This translates into CSARPQGPQPQHF. The chain joins TRBV20-1 to TRBJ1-5, with 7 bases identical to TRBD1. The CDR3 loop spans 13 amino acids. Germline lookup yields CDR1 DFQATT and CDR2 SNEGSKA (reference sequence). Germline trimming cut 2 bases from V and 6 bases from J; bases unmatched to any gene: 4.

The V gene is TRBV12-3 or TRBV12-4, the J gene TRBJ2-1, with TRBD1 as a possible D gene (5 bases). V dropped 7 bases and J dropped 5 bases, with 15 bases sitting between them. This CDR3 comprises 14 residues. The CDR3 loop reads CASTRTRLDNEQFF. CDR3 nucleotides: TGTGCCAGCACTCGGACAAGGTTGGACAATGAGCAGTTCTTC.

The genes are TRBV7-8 and TRBJ2-7; D is perhaps TRBD2 (5 bases). The CDR3 length is 16 residues. From germline, CDR1 is SGHVS and CDR2 FQNEAQ. V shed 1 base and J shed 1 base, with 14 bases lying between them. CDR3 nucleotide sequence: TGTGCCAGCAGCTTAGATGACCGGGGAAGGTCCTACGAGCAGTACTTC. Residues: CASSLDDRGRSYEQYF.

This clonotype was seen only a few times. The rearrangement uses TRBV5-1 and TRBJ1-3; D unclear. The CDR3 sequence is 15 residues long. From germline, CDR1 is SGHRS and CDR2 YFSETQ. The ends were cut back, 2 bases at V and 0 bases at J, with 9 bases in the middle. The CDR3: CASSFGESSGNTIYF. The CDR3 coding sequence is TGCGCCAGCAGCTTTGGAGAGAGCTCTGGAAACACCATATATTTT.

This clonotype has only a few counts. V usage is TRBV20-1 and J usage is TRBJ1-3; D remains unclear. The germline gives CDR1 DFQATT, CDR2 SNEGSKA (reference sequence). This CDR3 comprises 15 residues. Trimming shortened V by 0 bases and J by 2 bases, and 11 bases separated the two germline ends. CDR3 protein: CSARDSGRPGNTIYF. CDR3 coding DNA: TGCAGTGCTAGAGATTCCGGACGGCCTGGAAACACCATATATTTT.

This clonotype was observed many times. V gene TRBV9 combines with J gene TRBJ2-1; 14 bases match TRBD2. V lost 5 bases and J lost 7; bases outside the gene matches: 2. This CDR3 has 14 amino acids. Per germline, CDR1 SGDLS and CDR2 YYNGEE. The CDR3 DNA follows: TGTGCCAGCAGGGGGACTAGCGGGAGTAATGAGCAGTTCTTC. Its translation is CASRGTSGSNEQFF.

Many counts were recorded for this clonotype. The gene calls are TRBV5-1 and TRBJ2-7; unclear D gene. This CDR3 has 13 residues. With 1 base removed from V and 3 bases from J, the gap between germline ends came to 8 bases. Germline assignment: CDR1 SGHRS and CDR2 YFSETQ. The DNA of the CDR3 is TGCGCCAGCAGCTTGAAACGGAACTACGAGCAGTACTTC. Protein sequence: CASSLKRNYEQYF. Filled out from reference TRBV5-1 and TRBJ2-7, the complete variable domain reads KAGVTQTPRYLIKTRGQQVTLSCSPISGHRSVSWYQQTPGQGLQFLFEYFSETQRNKGNFPGRFSGRQFSNSRSEMNVSTLELGDSALYLCASSLKRNYEQYFGPGTRLTVT.

The chain joins TRBV5-1 to TRBJ2-7; TRBD1 agrees at 9 bases. Germline V CDR1 and CDR2: SGHRS, YFSETQ. J lost 3 bases, V lost 1 base, and 8 bases had no gene match. The CDR3 covers 16 residues. The CDR3 loop reads CASSLPRTGEDYEQYF. The CDR3 region has the DNA TGCGCCAGCAGCTTGCCCCGGACAGGGGAGGACTACGAGCAGTACTTC.

V gene TRBV7-3 combines with J gene TRBJ2-3; D is uncertain. This CDR3 has 13 amino acids. From germline, CDR1 is SGHTA and CDR2 FQGTGA. The V gene lost 5 bases and the J gene lost 2 bases, with 8 bases spanning the gap. CDR3 region: CASSTLITDTQYF. CDR3 nucleotides: TGTGCCAGCAGCACCCTAATCACAGATACGCAGTATTTT.